Listed here are 19 T cell receptor beta chains from one sample, sequenced in a study of cytomegalovirus exposure and HLA in healthy donors. The data were produced by immunoSEQ multiplex PCR, yet TCRdb's version contains in-frame clones alone and is incomplete. In the table there are 120,000 to 150,000 clones, approximately 86% of which are singletons. Sequencing was carried out using PBMCs. These receptors originate from a man aged 18-30 years in good health and CMV-seropositive.

The CDR3 bases are TGTGCCAGCAGCAAACAACCGGGACAGGGTAATAACGAGCAGTACTTC. Amino acid sequence: CASSKQPGQGNNEQYF. The rearrangement uses TRBV7-2 and TRBJ2-7, with 9 bases fitting TRBD1. The CDR3 loop spans 16 amino acids. The V gene end was trimmed by 5 bases and the J gene end by 5 bases; junction bases not matched to a gene: 13. From germline, CDR1 is SGHTA and CDR2 FQGNSA. The variable domain in full, with the rest retrieved from reference TRBV7-2 and TRBJ2-7, is GAGVSQSPSNKVTEKGKDVELRCDPISGHTALYWYRQSLGQGLEFLIYFQGNSAPDKSGLPSDRFSAERTGGSVSTLTIQRTQQEDSAVYLCASSKQPGQGNNEQYFGPGTRLTVT.

The chain recombines TRBV9 with TRBJ2-1, with no clear D. The CDR3 runs to 12 residues. Germline CDR1 SGDLS, CDR2 YYNGEE. Trimming removed 0 bases from V and 14 bases from J, with 12 bases in between. CDR3 amino acids: CASSVGADQKFF. The CDR3 DNA reads as TGTGCCAGCAGCGTAGGGGCAGACCAAAAGTTCTTC.

The chain recombines TRBV30 with TRBJ2-2, with D tentatively TRBD2 (5 bases). Germline V gene data show CDR1 as GTSNPN and CDR2 as SVGIG (reference sequence). CDR3 length: 13 residues. The V end lost 2 bases, the J end lost 7 bases, and 11 bases lay between the germline ends. CDR3 amino acids: CAWSQEVIGELFF. The CDR3 region has the DNA TGTGCCTGGAGTCAGGAGGTAATCGGGGAGCTGTTTTTT.

The chain links TRBV30 to TRBJ2-1; 11 nucleotides agree with TRBD2. Germline CDR1 and CDR2: GTSNPN and SVGIG (reference sequence). The length of the CDR3 is 17 residues. Unmatched junction bases numbered 11, after V lost 1 base and J lost 6 bases. DNA of the CDR3: TGTGCCTGGAGTGAGGGTAGCGGGGGGGCCGTCGGCAATGAGCAGTTCTTC. Translating gives CAWSEGSGGAVGNEQFF.

The rearrangement uses TRBV28 and TRBJ2-5; D uncertain. Germline V lookup: CDR1 MDHEN, CDR2 SYDVKM. CDR3 length equals 13 residues. Trimming pared 3 bases from V and 4 bases from J, leaving 9 bases between. The CDR3 region is CASSFNSPETQYF. CDR3 in DNA: TGTGCCAGCAGTTTTAATAGCCCAGAGACCCAGTACTTC.

CDR3 amino acids: CATSPRDRGLPGELFF. Written as DNA, the CDR3 is TGTGCCACCAGCCCTCGGGACAGGGGGCTTCCCGGGGAGCTGTTTTTT. This chain joins TRBV15 and TRBJ2-2; 12 bases agree with TRBD1. CDR3 size: 16 residues. The J segment lost 6 bases and the V segment lost 5 bases, leaving 7 bases of the junction unmatched. Germline V gene lookup returns CDR1 LNHNV and CDR2 YYDKDF (reference sequence). The whole variable domain, remainder taken from reference TRBV15 and TRBJ2-2, is DAMVIQNPRYQVTQFGKPVTLSCSQTLNHNVMYWYQQKSSQAPKLLFHYYDKDFNNEADTPDNFQSRRPNTSFCFLDIRSPGLGDTAMYLCATSPRDRGLPGELFFGEGSRLTVL.

This chain joins TRBV6-5 and TRBJ1-1; perhaps TRBD1 as D (5 bases). Germline V gene lookup returns CDR1 MNHEY and CDR2 SVGAGI. The CDR3 length is 16 residues. V was shortened by 0 bases and J by 0 bases, with 11 bases between the two germline ends. CDR3 sequence (DNA): TGTGCCAGCAGTTACTCGGGGGGGGATATGAACACTGAAGCTTTCTTT. Its protein product is CASSYSGGDMNTEAFF.

J is TRBJ1-2 and V is TRBV15; D gene ambiguous. The CDR3 sequence is 16 residues long. Per germline, CDR1 LNHNV and CDR2 YYDKDF (reference sequence). The V and J ends lost 0 bases and 4 bases respectively, with 15 bases between them. The CDR3 DNA reads TGTGCCACCAGCAGAGATCTAAACCTCGAAAGCTATGGCTACACCTTC. This translates into CATSRDLNLESYGYTF.

The genes are TRBV30 and TRBJ2-1; no clear D. This CDR3 has 13 amino acids. The germline V gene encodes CDR1 GTSNPN and CDR2 SVGIG (reference sequence). Trimming left V 2 bases short and J 3 bases short, with 8 bases between. The DNA for the CDR3 is TGTGCCTGGAGTACCGTCAGCTACAATGAGCAGTTCTTC. This codes for CAWSTVSYNEQFF.

The chain employs TRBV5-1 and TRBJ1-4; D is possibly TRBD1 (6 bases). CDR1 is SGHRS and CDR2 is YFSETQ in the germline V gene. This CDR3 region has 14 residues. The V and J ends lost 2 bases and 8 bases respectively, with 13 bases between them. CDR3 DNA: TGCGCCAGCAGCTTAGGACAGCTTGACGAAAAACTGTTTTTT. This gives the protein CASSLGQLDEKLFF.

This chain uses TRBV10-3 with TRBJ2-7; a weak D match, TRBD2 (6 bases). Between the trimmed V and J ends, which lost 3 bases and 2 bases, there was a span of 23 bases. This CDR3 has 18 amino acids. CDR1 and CDR2 from the germline V gene are ENHRY and SYGVKD. CDR3 in amino acids: CAISEKGTIPGLAYEQYF. The CDR3 nucleotides are TGTGCCATCAGTGAAAAAGGGACGATACCGGGACTGGCCTACGAGCAGTACTTC.

CDR3: CASSGGTVGLGYTF. The CDR3 coding sequence is TGTGCCAGCAGCGGGGGGACAGTAGGGCTTGGCTACACCTTC. The chain combines TRBV9 with TRBJ1-2; TRBD1 aligns across 7 bases. V dropped 3 bases and J dropped 7; count of bases not matched to a gene: 9. Germline CDR1 and CDR2: SGDLS and YYNGEE. There are 14 residues in the CDR3.

This clone was counted a few times. The V call is TRBV19, the J call TRBJ2-5; TRBD1 aligns across 10 bases. CDR1 is LNHDA, CDR2 SQIVND, per germline (reference sequence). Trimming at V came to 6 bases and at J to 4 bases, leaving 2 bases not matched to a gene. This CDR3 spans 13 amino acids. The CDR3: CASSDRGRETQYF. CDR3 nucleotide sequence: TGTGCCAGTAGCGACAGGGGGCGAGAGACCCAGTACTTC.

Note on this clone: Possible read error: a much larger clone is one base away. V and J are TRBV11-1 and TRBJ2-7, with no clear D. The CDR3 runs to 13 residues. Germline V gene lookup returns CDR1 SGHAT and CDR2 FQDESV (reference sequence). V was shortened by 1 base and J by 1 base, with 5 bases between the two germline ends. In DNA form, the CDR3 reads TGTGCCAGCAGCTTAGGGAGTTCCTACGAGCAGTACTTC. Protein product: CASSLGSSYEQYF.

The chain joins TRBV7-2 to TRBJ2-7; a possible D gene is TRBD2 (6 bases). V gave up 5 bases and J gave up 5 bases, with 10 bases separating them. The CDR3 has 12 residues. Germline CDR1 reads SGHTA; CDR2 reads FQGNSA. The CDR3 loop reads CASSPQRDEQYF. Here the CDR3 DNA reads TGTGCCAGCAGCCCCCAGCGGGACGAGCAGTACTTC.

The chain has TRBV2 and TRBJ1-5; TRBD1 matches at 8 bases. CDR1 SNHLY and CDR2 FYNNEI come from the germline V gene. V lost 8 bases, J lost 3 bases, and 9 bases stayed unmatched. This CDR3 has 15 amino acids. CDR3 coding DNA: TGTGCCAGCGGTGCAGGGGGCGAGTACAATCAGCCCCAGCATTTT. This encodes CASGAGGEYNQPQHF.

V gene TRBV13 combines with J gene TRBJ1-1; D gene unclear. The V gene lost 5 bases and the J gene lost 1 base, with 5 bases spanning the gap. The germline gives CDR1 PRHDT, CDR2 FYEKMQ (reference sequence). There are 12 residues in the CDR3. CDR3 amino acids: CASSPGNTEAFF. CDR3 nucleotides: TGTGCCAGCAGCCCAGGGAACACTGAAGCTTTCTTT.

CDR3 amino acids: CATSVRGAGNTIYF. The CDR3 region has the DNA TGTGCCACCAGCGTCCGAGGAGCCGGAAACACCATATATTTT. The chain joins TRBV15 to TRBJ1-3, with no clear D. Trimming removed 5 bases at V and 4 bases at J, with 12 bases between. There are 14 residues in the CDR3. The germline V gene has CDR1 LNHNV and CDR2 YYDKDF (reference sequence).

CDR3 sequence (DNA): TGTGCCAGCAGTTCCCACTACGAGCAGTACTTC. This codes for CASSSHYEQYF. This chain links TRBV28 with TRBJ2-7; no firm D call. This CDR3 region has 11 residues. V gave up 4 bases and J gave up 3 bases, with 4 bases separating them. The germline V gene has CDR1 MDHEN and CDR2 SYDVKM. The complete variable domain, with remaining parts taken from reference TRBV28 and TRBJ2-7, reads DVKVTQSSRYLVKRTGEKVFLECVQDMDHENMFWYRQDPGLGLRLIYFSYDVKMKEKGDIPEGYSVSREKKERFSLILESASTNQTSMYLCASSSHYEQYFGPGTRLTVT.